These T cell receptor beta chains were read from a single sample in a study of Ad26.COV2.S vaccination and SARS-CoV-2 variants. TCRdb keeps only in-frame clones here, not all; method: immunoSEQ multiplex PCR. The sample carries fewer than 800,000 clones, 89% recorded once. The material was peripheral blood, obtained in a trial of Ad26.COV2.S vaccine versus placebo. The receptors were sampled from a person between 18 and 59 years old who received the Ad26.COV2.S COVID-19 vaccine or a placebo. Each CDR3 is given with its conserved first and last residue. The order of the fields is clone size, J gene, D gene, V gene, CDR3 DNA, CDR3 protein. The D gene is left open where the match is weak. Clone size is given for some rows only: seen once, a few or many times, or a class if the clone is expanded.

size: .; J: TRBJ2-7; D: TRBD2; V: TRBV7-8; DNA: TGTGCCAGCAGCTTAGCGCCAATAGCGGGGGCTACCCCCACCGAGCAGTACTTC; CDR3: CASSLAPIAGATPTEQYF
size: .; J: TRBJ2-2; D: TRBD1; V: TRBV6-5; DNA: TGTGCCAGCAGTTTACAGGGGACCGGGGAGCTGTTTTTT; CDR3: CASSLQGTGELFF
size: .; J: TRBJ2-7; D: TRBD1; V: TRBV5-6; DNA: TGTGCCAGCAGCTTCACAGGGGGTTCCAGCCTCCTTTATTACGAGCAGTACTTC; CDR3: CASSFTGGSSLLYYEQYF
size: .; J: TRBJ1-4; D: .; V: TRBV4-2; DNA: TGTGCCAGCAGCCAAGAGAAGGGGGGTACTAATGAAAAACTGTTTTTT; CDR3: CASSQEKGGTNEKLFF
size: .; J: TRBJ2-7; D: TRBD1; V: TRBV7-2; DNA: TGTGCCAGCAGCCCATGGGGACAGACCTCCTACGAGCAGTACTTC; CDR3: CASSPWGQTSYEQYF
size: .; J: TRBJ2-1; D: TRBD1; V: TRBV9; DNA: TGTGCCAGCAGCGTGACAGGGGGCTACAATGAGCAGTTCTTC; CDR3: CASSVTGGYNEQFF
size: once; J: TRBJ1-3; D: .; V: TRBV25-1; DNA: TGTGCCAGCAGTGTAGAGGGGTTATCTGGAAACACCATATATTTT; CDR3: CASSVEGLSGNTIYF
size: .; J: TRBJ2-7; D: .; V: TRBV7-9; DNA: TGTGCCAGCAGCTTAGGACACGGGAATCAGCGGGAGCAGTACTTC; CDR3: CASSLGHGNQREQYF
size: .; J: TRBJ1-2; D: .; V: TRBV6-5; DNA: TGTGCCAGCAGTTACGCCCTGGGTGGAGTCTATGGCTACACCTTC; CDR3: CASSYALGGVYGYTF
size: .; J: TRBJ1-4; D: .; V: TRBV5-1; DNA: TGCGCCAGCAGCTTCCAGGGGTATAATGAAAAACTGTTTTTT; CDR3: CASSFQGYNEKLFF
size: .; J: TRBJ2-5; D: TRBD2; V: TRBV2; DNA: TGTGCCAGCAGTGAAAAGCCCGGACTAGCGGGAGTGTCCCAAGAGACCCAGTACTTC; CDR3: CASSEKPGLAGVSQETQYF
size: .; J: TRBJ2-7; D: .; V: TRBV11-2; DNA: TGTGCCAGCAGCTTAGGCGGGGACAGCCAGTACTTC; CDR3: CASSLGGDSQYF
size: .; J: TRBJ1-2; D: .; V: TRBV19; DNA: TGTGCCAGTAGTATTGAGGGGACTAACTATGGCTACACCTTC; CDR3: CASSIEGTNYGYTF
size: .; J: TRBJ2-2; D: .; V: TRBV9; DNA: TGTGCCAGCAGCGTAACCCCCTCCGGGGAGCTGTTTTTT; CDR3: CASSVTPSGELFF
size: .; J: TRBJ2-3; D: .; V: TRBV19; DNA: TGTGCCAGTAGTATCTCCTCCCCCACAGATACGCAGTATTTT; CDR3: CASSISSPTDTQYF
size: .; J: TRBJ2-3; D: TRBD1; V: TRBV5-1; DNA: TGCGCCAGCAGCTCAGGGACAGGGGAGTTCACAGATACGCAGTATTTT; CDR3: CASSSGTGEFTDTQYF
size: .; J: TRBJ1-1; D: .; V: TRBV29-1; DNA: TGCAGCGCGGTTCATCGCAGGGTGGACACTGAAGCTTTCTTT; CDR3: CSAVHRRVDTEAFF
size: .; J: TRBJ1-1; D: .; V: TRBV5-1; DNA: TGCGCCAGCAGCTTGGAGCCCGGCACTGAAGCTTTCTTT; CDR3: CASSLEPGTEAFF
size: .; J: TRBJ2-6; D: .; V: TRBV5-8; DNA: TGTGCCAGCAGCTTGTGGTTGCAGAACTCTGGGGCCAACGTCCTGACTTTC; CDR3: CASSLWLQNSGANVLTF
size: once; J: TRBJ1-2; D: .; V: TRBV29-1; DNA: TGCAGCGTCGCCCCTCGACTGGGAGGCTACACCTTC; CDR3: CSVAPRLGGYTF
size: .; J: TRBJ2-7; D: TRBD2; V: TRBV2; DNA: TGTGCCAGCAGTGAAGCGCTAGGGCGGGGGGCCCACGAGCAGTACTTC; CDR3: CASSEALGRGAHEQYF
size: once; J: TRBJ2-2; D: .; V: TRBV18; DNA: TGTGCCAGCTCACCCAGGGAGAACACCGGGGAGCTGTTTTTT; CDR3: CASSPRENTGELFF
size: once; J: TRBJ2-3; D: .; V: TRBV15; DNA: TGTGCCACCAGCAGAGAAGTGCTCGGACTCAGGTTCACAGATACGCAGTATTTT; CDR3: CATSREVLGLRFTDTQYF
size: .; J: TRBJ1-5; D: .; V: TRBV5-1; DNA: TGCGCCAGCAGCTTGGACCCCGGCGATAATCAGCCCCAGCATTTT; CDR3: CASSLDPGDNQPQHF
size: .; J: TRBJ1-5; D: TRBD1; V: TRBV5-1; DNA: TGCGCCAGCAGCTTGACGTCAGGGGGTCAGCCCCAGCATTTT; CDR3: CASSLTSGGQPQHF
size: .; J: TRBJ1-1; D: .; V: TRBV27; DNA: TGTGCCAGCAGTTTTGGAGGGAAGGACACTGAAGCTTTCTTT; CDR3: CASSFGGKDTEAFF
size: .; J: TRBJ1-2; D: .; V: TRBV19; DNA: TGTGCGAGTACCGAGACAGGACCTATTTATGGCTACACCTTC; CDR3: CASTETGPIYGYTF
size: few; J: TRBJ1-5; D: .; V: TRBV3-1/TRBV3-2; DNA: TGTGCCAGCAGCCAAGCGGCGGGTCAGCCCCAGCATTTT; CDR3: CASSQAAGQPQHF
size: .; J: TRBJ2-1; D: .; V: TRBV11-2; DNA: TGTGCCAGCAGCCCGTGGGCGTCATATGAGCAGTTCTTC; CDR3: CASSPWASYEQFF
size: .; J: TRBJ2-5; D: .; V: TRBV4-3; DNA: TGCGCCAGCAGCCAAACCGGGACTGAACAAGAGACCCAGTACTTC; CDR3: CASSQTGTEQETQYF
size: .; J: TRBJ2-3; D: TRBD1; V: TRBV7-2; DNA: TGTGCCAGCAGCCCCAGGGGGCGGGGCACAGATACGCAGTATTTT; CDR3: CASSPRGRGTDTQYF
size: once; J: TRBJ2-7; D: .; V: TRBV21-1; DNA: TGTGCCAGCAATCAAGGGGCAGCCGAGTACGAGCAGTACTTC; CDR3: CASNQGAAEYEQYF